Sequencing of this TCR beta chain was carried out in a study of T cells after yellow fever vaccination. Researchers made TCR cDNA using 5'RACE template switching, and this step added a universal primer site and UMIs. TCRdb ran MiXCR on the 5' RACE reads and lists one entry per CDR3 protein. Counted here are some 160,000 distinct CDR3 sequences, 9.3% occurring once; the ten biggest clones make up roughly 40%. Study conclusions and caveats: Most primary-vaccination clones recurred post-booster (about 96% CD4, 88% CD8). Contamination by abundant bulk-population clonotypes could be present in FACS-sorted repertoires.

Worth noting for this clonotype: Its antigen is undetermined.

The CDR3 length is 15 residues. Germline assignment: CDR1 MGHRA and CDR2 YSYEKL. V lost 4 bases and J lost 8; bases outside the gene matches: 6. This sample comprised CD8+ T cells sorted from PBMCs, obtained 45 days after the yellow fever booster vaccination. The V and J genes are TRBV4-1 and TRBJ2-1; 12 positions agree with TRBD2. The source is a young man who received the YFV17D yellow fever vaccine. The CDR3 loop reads CASSLLAGGHDEQFF. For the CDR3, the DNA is TGCGCCAGCAGCCTTCTAGCGGGGGGGCATGATGAGCAGTTCTTC.